This TCR beta chain was sequenced in a study of tumor-infiltrating lymphocytes in primary liver carcinoma. Overall study context: Patients comprised men and women whose ages fell between 30 and 69 years. Samples returned roughly 3.5 to 7.13 million productive TCRbeta reads each. Read depth did not differ significantly between tissue types.

Unsorted whole blood yielded blood RNA, and germline DNA was extracted as well. A constant-region primer primed TCR beta cDNA synthesis from 450 to 550 ng of total RNA. Slightly modified ARM-PCR with three nested multiplex PCR rounds yielded TCR beta libraries. A C-beta reverse primer and TRBV1-TRBV30 forward primers served in each of the first two PCR rounds, at ten to eleven cycles apiece. MiXCR, run by TCRdb on the multiplex PCR reads, gives a single entry per CDR3 protein. Of just over 300,000 distinct CDR3 sequences in the sample, more than 55% are singletons; the top ten hold over 15%. This clonotype was detected a few times. Trimming took off 2 bases at V and 4 bases at J, with 9 bases between the two ends. CDR3 length: 13 residues. CDR1 is MDHEN, CDR2 SYDVKM, per germline.

The receptor's source is a woman in her thirties with primary liver carcinoma and hepatitis B virus infection. The rearrangement links TRBV28 to TRBJ2-7; no definite D call. The sample consisted of peripheral blood. This CDR3 is CASSLTAKYEQYF. In nucleotides, the CDR3 is TGTGCCAGCAGTTTAACAGCTAAGTACGAGCAGTACTTC.